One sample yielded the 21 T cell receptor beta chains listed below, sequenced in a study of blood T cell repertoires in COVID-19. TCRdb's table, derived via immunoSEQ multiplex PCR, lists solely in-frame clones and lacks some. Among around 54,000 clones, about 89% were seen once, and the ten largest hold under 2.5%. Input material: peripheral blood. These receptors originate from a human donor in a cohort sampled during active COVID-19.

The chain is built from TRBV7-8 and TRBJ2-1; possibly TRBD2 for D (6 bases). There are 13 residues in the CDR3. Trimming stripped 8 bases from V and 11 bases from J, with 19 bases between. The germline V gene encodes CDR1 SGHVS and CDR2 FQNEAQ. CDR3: CASCGGVGIQQFF. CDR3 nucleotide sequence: TGTGCCAGCTGCGGCGGGGTGGGGATCCAGCAGTTCTTC. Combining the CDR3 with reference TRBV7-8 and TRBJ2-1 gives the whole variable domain GAGVSQSPRYKVAKRGQDVALRCDPISGHVSLFWYQQALGQGPEFLTYFQNEAQLDKSGLPSDRFFAERPEGSVSTLKIQRTQQEDSAVYLCASCGGVGIQQFFGPGTRLTVL.

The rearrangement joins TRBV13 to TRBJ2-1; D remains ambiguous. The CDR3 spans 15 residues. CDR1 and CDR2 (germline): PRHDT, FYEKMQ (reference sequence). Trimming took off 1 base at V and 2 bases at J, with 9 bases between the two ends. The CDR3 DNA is TGTGCCAGCAGCTTAGCCAGGAATACCTACAATGAGCAGTTCTTC. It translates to CASSLARNTYNEQFF.

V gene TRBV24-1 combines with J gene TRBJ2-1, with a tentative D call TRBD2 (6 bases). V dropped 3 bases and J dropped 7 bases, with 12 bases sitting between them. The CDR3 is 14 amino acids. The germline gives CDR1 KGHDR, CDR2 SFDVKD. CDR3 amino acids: CATSDVTSRNEQFF. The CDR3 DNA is TGTGCCACCAGTGATGTGACTAGTAGGAATGAGCAGTTCTTC.

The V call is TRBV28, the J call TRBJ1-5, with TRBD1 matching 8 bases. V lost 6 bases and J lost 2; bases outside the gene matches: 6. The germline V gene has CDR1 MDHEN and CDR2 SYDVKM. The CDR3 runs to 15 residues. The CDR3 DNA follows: TGTGCCAGCAGACCTACAGGGGGGGGCAATCAGCCCCAGCATTTT. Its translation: CASRPTGGGNQPQHF.

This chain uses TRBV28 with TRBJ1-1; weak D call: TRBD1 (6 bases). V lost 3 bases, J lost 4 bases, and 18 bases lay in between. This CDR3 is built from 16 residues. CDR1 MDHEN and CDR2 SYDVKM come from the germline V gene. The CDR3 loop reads CASSFALQGMGTEAFF. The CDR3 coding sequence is TGTGCCAGCAGTTTTGCCTTACAGGGAATGGGCACTGAAGCTTTCTTT.

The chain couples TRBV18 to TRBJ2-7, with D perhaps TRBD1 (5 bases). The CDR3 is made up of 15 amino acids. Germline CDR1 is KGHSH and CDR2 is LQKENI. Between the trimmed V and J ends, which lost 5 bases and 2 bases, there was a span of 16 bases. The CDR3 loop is CASSKTGERAYEQYF. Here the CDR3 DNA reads TGTGCCAGCTCAAAAACAGGAGAACGGGCCTACGAGCAGTACTTC.

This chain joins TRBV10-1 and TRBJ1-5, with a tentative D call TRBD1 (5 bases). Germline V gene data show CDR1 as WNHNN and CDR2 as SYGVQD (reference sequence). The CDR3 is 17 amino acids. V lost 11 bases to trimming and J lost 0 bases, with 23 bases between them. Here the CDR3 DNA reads TGCGCCCTACGTAGGGGTTTCGATATAAGTAGCAATCAGCCCCAGCATTTT. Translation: CALRRGFDISSNQPQHF.

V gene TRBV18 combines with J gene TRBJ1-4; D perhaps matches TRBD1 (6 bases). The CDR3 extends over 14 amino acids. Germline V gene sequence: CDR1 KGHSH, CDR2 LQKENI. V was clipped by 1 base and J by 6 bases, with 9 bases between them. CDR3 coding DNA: TGTGCCAGCTCACCACGGGGGGGGCATGAAAAACTGTTTTTT. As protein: CASSPRGGHEKLFF.

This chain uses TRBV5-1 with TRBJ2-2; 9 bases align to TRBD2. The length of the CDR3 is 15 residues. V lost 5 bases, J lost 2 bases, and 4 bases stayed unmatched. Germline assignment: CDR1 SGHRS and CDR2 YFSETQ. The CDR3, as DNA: TGCGCCAGCAGTATGACTAGCGGCAACACCGGGGAGCTGTTTTTT. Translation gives CASSMTSGNTGELFF.

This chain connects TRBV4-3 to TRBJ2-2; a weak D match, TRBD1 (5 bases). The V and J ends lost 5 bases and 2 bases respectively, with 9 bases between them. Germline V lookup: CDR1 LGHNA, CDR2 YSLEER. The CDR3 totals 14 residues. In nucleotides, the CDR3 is TGCGCCAGCAGCTGGACAATTAACACCGGGGAGCTGTTTTTT. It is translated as CASSWTINTGELFF.

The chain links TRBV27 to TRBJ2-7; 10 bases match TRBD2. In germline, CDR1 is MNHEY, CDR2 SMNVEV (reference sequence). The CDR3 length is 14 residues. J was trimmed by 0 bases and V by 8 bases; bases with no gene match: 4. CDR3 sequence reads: CASRERGGSYEQYF. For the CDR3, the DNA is TGTGCCAGCCGCGAGCGGGGGGGCTCCTACGAGCAGTACTTC.

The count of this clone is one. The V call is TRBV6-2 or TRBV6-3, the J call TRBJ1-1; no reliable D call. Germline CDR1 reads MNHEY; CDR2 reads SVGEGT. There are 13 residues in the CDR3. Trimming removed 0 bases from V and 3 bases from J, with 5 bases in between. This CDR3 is CASSYSTHTEAFF. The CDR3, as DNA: TGTGCCAGCAGTTACTCGACTCACACTGAAGCTTTCTTT.

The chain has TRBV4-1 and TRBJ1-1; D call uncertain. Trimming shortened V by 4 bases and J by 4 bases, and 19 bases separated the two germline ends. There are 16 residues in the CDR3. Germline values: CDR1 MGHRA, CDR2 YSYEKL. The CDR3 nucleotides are TGCGCCAGCAGCCCCTTTGGCAGTTTAGCTTTCACTGAAGCTTTCTTT. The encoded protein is CASSPFGSLAFTEAFF.

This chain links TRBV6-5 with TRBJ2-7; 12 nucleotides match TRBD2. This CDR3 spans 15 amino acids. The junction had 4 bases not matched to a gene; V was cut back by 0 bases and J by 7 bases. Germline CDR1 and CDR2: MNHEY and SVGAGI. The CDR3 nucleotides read TGTGCCAGCAGTTACTCGAGACTAGCGGGGGTTGAGCAGTACTTC. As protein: CASSYSRLAGVEQYF.

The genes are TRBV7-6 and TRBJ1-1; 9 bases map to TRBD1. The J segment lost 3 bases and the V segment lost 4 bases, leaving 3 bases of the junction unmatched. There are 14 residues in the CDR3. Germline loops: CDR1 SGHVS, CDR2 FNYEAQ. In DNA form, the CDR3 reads TGTGCCAGCAGCTCCCGGGACAGGGACACTGAAGCTTTCTTT. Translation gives CASSSRDRDTEAFF.

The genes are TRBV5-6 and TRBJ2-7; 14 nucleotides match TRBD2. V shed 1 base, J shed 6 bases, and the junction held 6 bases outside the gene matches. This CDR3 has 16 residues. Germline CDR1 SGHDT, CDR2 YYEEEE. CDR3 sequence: CASSLRTSGRSLEQYF. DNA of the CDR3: TGTGCCAGCAGCTTGAGGACTAGCGGGAGGTCCCTCGAGCAGTACTTC.

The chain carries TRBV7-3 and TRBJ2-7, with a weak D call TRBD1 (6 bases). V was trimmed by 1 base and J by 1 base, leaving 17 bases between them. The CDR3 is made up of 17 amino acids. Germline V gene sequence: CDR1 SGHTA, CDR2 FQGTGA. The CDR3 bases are TGTGCCAGCAGCTTAATGCTGCGGGCAGGGGTGTCCTACGAGCAGTACTTC. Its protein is CASSLMLRAGVSYEQYF.

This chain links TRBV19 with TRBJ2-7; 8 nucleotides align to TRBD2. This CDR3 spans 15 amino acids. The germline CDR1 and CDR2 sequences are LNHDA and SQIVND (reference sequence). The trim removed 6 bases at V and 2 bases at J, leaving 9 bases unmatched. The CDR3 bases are TGTGCCAGTAGCGGGGGGGGGCATGTCCCCTACGAGCAGTACTTC. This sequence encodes CASSGGGHVPYEQYF.

CDR3 in amino acids: CASREGPRLAKNIQYF. The CDR3 DNA is TGTGCCAGCAGGGAGGGCCCCAGGTTAGCCAAAAACATTCAGTACTTC. The chain is built from TRBV2 and TRBJ2-4, with D possibly matching TRBD2 (6 bases). The CDR3 has 16 amino acids. Germline CDR1 reads SNHLY; CDR2 reads FYNNEI. V lost 6 bases to trimming and J lost 0 bases, with 15 bases between them. Full variable domain (outside the CDR3, taken from reference TRBV2 and TRBJ2-4): EPEVTQTPSHQVTQMGQEVILRCVPISNHLYFYWYRQILGQKVEFLVSFYNNEISEKSEIFDDQFSVERPDGSNFTLKIRSTKLEDSAMYFCASREGPRLAKNIQYFGAGTRLSVL.

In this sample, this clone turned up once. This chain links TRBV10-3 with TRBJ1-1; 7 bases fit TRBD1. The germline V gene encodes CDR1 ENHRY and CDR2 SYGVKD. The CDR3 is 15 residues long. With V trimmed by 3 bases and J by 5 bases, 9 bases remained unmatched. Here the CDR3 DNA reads TGTGCCATCAGTGACCCCCGGGACAGACAAACTGAAGCTTTCTTT. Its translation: CAISDPRDRQTEAFF.

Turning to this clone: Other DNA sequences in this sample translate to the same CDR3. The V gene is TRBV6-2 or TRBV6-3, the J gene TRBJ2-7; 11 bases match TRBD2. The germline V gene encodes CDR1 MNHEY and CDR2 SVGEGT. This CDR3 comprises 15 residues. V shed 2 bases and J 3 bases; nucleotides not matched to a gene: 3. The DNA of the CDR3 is TGTGCCAGCAGTTACGGACTAGCGGGTTTCTACGAGCAGTACTTC. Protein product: CASSYGLAGFYEQYF.